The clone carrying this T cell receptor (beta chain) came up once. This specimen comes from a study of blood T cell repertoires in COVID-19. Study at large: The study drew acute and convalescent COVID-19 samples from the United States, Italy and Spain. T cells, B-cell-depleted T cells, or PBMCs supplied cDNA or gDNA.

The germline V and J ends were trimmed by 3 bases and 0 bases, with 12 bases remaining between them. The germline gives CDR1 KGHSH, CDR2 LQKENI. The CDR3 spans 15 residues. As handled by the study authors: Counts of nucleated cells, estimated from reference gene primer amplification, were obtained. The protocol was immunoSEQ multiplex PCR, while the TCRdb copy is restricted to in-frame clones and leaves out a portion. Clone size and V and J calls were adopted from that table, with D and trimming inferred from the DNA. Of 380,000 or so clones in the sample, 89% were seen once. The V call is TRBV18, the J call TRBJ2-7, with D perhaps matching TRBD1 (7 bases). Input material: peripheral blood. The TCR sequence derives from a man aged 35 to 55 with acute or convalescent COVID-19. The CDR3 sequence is CASSPRGDSSYEQYF. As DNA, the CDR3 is TGTGCCAGCTCACCGAGGGGGGACAGCTCCTACGAGCAGTACTTC.